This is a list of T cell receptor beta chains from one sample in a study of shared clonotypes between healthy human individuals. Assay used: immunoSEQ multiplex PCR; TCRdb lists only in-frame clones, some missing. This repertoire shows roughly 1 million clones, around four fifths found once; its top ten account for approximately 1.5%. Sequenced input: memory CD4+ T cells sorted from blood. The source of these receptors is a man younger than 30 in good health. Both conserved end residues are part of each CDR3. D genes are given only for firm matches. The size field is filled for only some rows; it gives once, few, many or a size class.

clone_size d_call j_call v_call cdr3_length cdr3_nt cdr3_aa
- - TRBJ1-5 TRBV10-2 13 TGCGCCAGCAGTGACAGGAGCAATCAGCCCCAGCATTTT CASSDRSNQPQHF
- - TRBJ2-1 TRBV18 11 TGTGCCAGCTCATTACAGAGTGAGCAGTTCTTC CASSLQSEQFF
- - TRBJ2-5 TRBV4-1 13 TGCGCCAGCAGCCGGGGCCTACAAGAGACCCAGTACTTC CASSRGLQETQYF
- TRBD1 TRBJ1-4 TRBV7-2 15 TGTGCCAGCAGCTTCCCAGGGGGCCTTAATGAAAAACTGTTTTTT CASSFPGGLNEKLFF
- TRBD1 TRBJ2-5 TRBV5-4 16 TGTGCCAGCAGCTACCCGGGGACAGCGAGGCAAGAGACCCAGTACTTC CASSYPGTARQETQYF
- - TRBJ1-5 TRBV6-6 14 TGTGCCAGCAGTACAGGGACCGGTAATCAGCCCCAGCATTTT CASSTGTGNQPQHF
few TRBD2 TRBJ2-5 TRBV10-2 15 TGCGCCAGCATAAGGACTAGCGGCAGTGGAGAGACCCAGTACTTC CASIRTSGSGETQYF
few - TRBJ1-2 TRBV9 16 TGTGCCAGCAGCGATGCTTTTGGGGTGGGGTCTTATGGCTACACCTTC CASSDAFGVGSYGYTF
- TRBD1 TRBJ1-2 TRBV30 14 TGTGCCTCTACAAGACAGGGTGTTTACTATGGCTACACCTTC CASTRQGVYYGYTF
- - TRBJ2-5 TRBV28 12 TGTGCCAGCAGTTTATACAAAGAGACCCAGTACTTC CASSLYKETQYF
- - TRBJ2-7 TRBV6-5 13 TGTGCCAGCAGTATTACGTACGGTTTCGAGCAGTACTTC CASSITYGFEQYF
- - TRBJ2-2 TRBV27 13 TGTGCCAGCAGTTCGCAGGGGTCCGGGGAGCTGTTTTTT CASSSQGSGELFF
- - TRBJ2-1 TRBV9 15 TGTGCCAGCAGCGTAGGTGGCAGACCCTACAATGAGCAGTTCTTC CASSVGGRPYNEQFF
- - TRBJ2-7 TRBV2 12 TGTGCCGGAAGCAGGGAAACCTACGAGCAGTACTTC CAGSRETYEQYF
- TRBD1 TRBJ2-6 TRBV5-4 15 TGTGCCAGCAGTCTACCCGGGACAGCGAACAACGTCCTGACTTTC CASSLPGTANNVLTF
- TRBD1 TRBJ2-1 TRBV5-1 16 TGCGCCAGCAGCTTATACGCGGGACAGGGTTACAATGAGCAGTTCTTC CASSLYAGQGYNEQFF
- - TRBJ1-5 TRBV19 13 TGTGCCAGTAGTATAGGACCCAAAGGGCCCCAGCATTTT CASSIGPKGPQHF
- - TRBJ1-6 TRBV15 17 TGTGCCACCAGCAGAGATGGGTTCGGCGTGGGAGGATCACCCCTCCACTTT CATSRDGFGVGGSPLHF
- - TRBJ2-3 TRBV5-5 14 TGTGCCAGCAGCTTGGGGGGGTTCGCAGATACGCAGTATTTT CASSLGGFADTQYF
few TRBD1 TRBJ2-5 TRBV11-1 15 TGTGCCAGCAGCTTCGGACAGGGTATACGAGAGACCCAGTACTTC CASSFGQGIRETQYF